This TCR beta chain was recorded in a study of T cells in Graves' hyperthyroidism and ophthalmopathy. Study-level information: Sampling of peripheral blood happened at initial diagnosis, prior to any treatment. Study-wide findings and caveats: Researchers report that a 13 V-J model separated ophthalmopathy from stable hyperthyroidism.

What was amplified from RNA transcripts were TCR beta CDR3 regions. HTBI primers were the set used in a first-round RT-PCR of the TCR CDR3. Each CDR3 protein is one row after TCRdb ran MiXCR on the multiplex PCR reads. The table lists hundreds of thousands of distinct CDR3 sequences, 11% to 15% of them singletons. CDR3 length: 13 amino acids. Germline V gives CDR1 SQVTM, CDR2 ANQGSEA. The V and J ends lost 4 bases and 1 base respectively, with 10 bases between them. Worth noting for this clonotype: Antigen unknown.

10 ml of fresh peripheral blood supplied the PBMCs. Material: blood. The chain joins TRBV29-1 to TRBJ1-2; tentative D call: TRBD1 (5 bases). This receptor was taken from a woman younger than 30 with Graves' hyperthyroidism. Here the CDR3 reads CSVVGGFNYGYTF. The CDR3 coding sequence is TGCAGCGTTGTGGGGGGTTTTAACTATGGCTACACCTTC. The whole variable domain, remainder taken from reference TRBV29-1 and TRBJ1-2, is SAVISQKPSRDICQRGTSLTIQCQVDSQVTMMFWYRQQPGQSLTLIATANQGSEATYESGFVIDKFPISRPNLTFSTLTVSNMSPEDSSIYLCSVVGGFNYGYTFGSGTRLTVV.